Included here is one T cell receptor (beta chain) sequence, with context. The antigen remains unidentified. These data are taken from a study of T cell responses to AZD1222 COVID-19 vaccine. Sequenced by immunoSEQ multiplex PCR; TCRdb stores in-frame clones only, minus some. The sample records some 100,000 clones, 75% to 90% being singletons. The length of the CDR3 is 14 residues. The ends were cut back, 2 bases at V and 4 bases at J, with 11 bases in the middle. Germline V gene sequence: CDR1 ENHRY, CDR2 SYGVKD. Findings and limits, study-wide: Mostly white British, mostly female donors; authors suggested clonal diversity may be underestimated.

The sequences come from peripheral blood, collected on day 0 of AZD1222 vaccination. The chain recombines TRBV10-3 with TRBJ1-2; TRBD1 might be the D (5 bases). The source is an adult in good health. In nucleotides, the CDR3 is TGTGCCATCAGTGAGCCGGGACGGCGCTATGGCTACACCTTC. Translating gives CAISEPGRRYGYTF.